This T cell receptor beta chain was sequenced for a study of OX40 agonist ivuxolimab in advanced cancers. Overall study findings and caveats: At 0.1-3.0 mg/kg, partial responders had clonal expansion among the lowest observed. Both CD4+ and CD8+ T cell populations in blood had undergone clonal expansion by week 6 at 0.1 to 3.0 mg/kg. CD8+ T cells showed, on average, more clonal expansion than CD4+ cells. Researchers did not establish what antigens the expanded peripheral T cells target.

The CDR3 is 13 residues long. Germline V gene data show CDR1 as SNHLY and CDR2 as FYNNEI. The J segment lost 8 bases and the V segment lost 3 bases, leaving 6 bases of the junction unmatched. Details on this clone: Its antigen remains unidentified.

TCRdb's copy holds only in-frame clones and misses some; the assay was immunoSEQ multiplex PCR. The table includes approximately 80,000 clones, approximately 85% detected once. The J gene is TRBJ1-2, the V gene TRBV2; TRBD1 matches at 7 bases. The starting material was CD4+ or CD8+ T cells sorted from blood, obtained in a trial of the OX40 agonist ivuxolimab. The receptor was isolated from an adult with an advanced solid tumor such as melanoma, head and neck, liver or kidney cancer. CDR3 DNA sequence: TGTGCCAGCAGTGAGGGGGACAGATGGGGCTACACCTTC. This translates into CASSEGDRWGYTF.